This TCR beta chain was obtained from a study of T cell repertoires in cytomegalovirus infection. Trimming shortened V by 4 bases and J by 1 base, and 10 bases separated the two germline ends. CDR1 and CDR2 (germline): SGHVS, FNYEAQ. CDR3 size: 14 residues. This clonotype was recorded at least ten times. TCRdb redid the calling of the reads with MiXCR, one entry per CDR3 protein. The table has under 350,000 distinct CDR3 sequences, 9.5% seen once; the top ten hold over 3.5%. This chain joins TRBV7-6 and TRBJ1-1; D unclear. The receptor was isolated from a human donor in good health (CMV status not recorded). Some clones in this sample may be carry-over from other donors' samples. Sequences were obtained from PBMCs. As DNA, the CDR3 is TGTGCCAGCAGCTCAGCATCGGGGAACACTGAAGCTTTCTTT. Its protein is CASSSASGNTEAFF.